Listed below are T cell receptor beta chains from one sample, sequenced in a study of blood T cell repertoires in COVID-19. Measured with immunoSEQ multiplex PCR; TCRdb has only the in-frame clones, and not every one. The table has over 200,000 clones, approximately 91% seen once. The specimen was peripheral blood. The receptor source for this set is a woman aged 25 to 39 with acute or convalescent COVID-19. The CDR3 runs from the conserved cysteine through the conserved F or W. A D gene is named only where the DNA matches it firmly. Expanded clones are given a class, and other clones once, few, many or no size at all.

V	size	J	D	length	DNA	CDR3
TRBV6-1	few	TRBJ1-1	.	11	TGTGCCAGCAGTGATCGACAGGAAGCTTTCTTT	CASSDRQEAFF
TRBV11-2	once	TRBJ2-3	.	15	TGTGCCAGCAGCTTAGTGGGCTACCTCACAGATACGCAGTATTTT	CASSLVGYLTDTQYF
TRBV13	.	TRBJ2-1	TRBD2	16	TGTGCCAGCAGCTTAAGGGCTAGCGGGAGGAGGAATGAGCAGTTCTTC	CASSLRASGRRNEQFF
TRBV30	once	TRBJ2-1	TRBD2	13	TGTGCCTGGAGTAAGCGGGGCTACAATGAGCAGTTCTTC	CAWSKRGYNEQFF
TRBV6-2/TRBV6-3	.	TRBJ2-7	.	15	TGTGCCAGCAGCCCCCAGTTGCCAGGCTCCTACGAGCAGTACTTC	CASSPQLPGSYEQYF
TRBV5-6	.	TRBJ1-5	.	15	TGTGCCAGCAGCTTTTGCTCTAATAGCAATCAGCCCCAGCATTTT	CASSFCSNSNQPQHF
TRBV6-1	.	TRBJ1-2	TRBD1	16	TGTGCCAGCAGTGAAATCCCCCCAAACAGGGGGCAAGGCTACACCTTC	CASSEIPPNRGQGYTF
TRBV7-2	.	TRBJ2-3	TRBD2	15	TGTGCCAGCAGCATACTAGCGACTAGCACAGATACGCAGTATTTT	CASSILATSTDTQYF
TRBV10-2	.	TRBJ2-5	TRBD2	15	TGCGCCAGCGGAGCTAGCGGGAGGAACCAAGAGACCCAGTACTTC	CASGASGRNQETQYF
TRBV11-2	.	TRBJ2-1	.	13	TGTGCCAGCAGCTTAGTAGGGGATGGTGAGCAGTTCTTC	CASSLVGDGEQFF
TRBV4-3	.	TRBJ2-1	TRBD2	17	TGCGCCAGCAGCCAAGAGGGTACTAGCGGGAGTAGGAATGAGCAGTTCTTC	CASSQEGTSGSRNEQFF
TRBV4-1	.	TRBJ2-7	.	14	TGCGCCAGCAGCCAAGGGGGCGACTCTTACGAGCAGTACTTC	CASSQGGDSYEQYF
TRBV5-6	.	TRBJ1-2	TRBD1	16	TGTGCCAGCAGCCTATCCCGGGACAGCCTCTCCTATGGCTACACCTTC	CASSLSRDSLSYGYTF
TRBV9	few	TRBJ1-2	.	12	TGTGCCAGCAGCCGAGGTGGCTATGGCTACACCTTC	CASSRGGYGYTF
TRBV3-1/TRBV3-2	.	TRBJ2-3	TRBD2	18	TGTGCCAGCAGCCAATCACTAAGGACTAGGGATGAGACAGATACGCAGTATTTT	CASSQSLRTRDETDTQYF
TRBV19	.	TRBJ2-1	TRBD2	16	TGTGCCAGTAGTAGAACTAGCGGGAGGGCCAGTCAGGGGCAGTTCTTC	CASSRTSGRASQGQFF
TRBV9	.	TRBJ1-1	.	13	TGTGCCAGCAGCGTAGACCACTACCCGGAAGCTTTCTTT	CASSVDHYPEAFF
TRBV3-1/TRBV3-2	.	TRBJ2-7	.	13	TGTGCCAGCAGCCAAGCAATCTCCTACGAGCAGTACTTC	CASSQAISYEQYF
TRBV10-3	.	TRBJ1-2	TRBD1	18	TGTGCCATCTCCCCTGGGAGGGCAGGGGGCGGAAGTGTCTATGGCTACACCTTC	CAISPGRAGGGSVYGYTF
TRBV5-1	once	TRBJ2-3	TRBD1	19	TGCGCCAGCAGCTTGGGACTCGGGGGCACGGGACAGGGCACAGATACGCAGTATTTT	CASSLGLGGTGQGTDTQYF
TRBV29-1	.	TRBJ1-2	.	12	TGCAGCGTTGAAGCAGGGATCTATGGCTACACCTTC	CSVEAGIYGYTF
TRBV19	few	TRBJ1-2	.	14	TGTGCCAGTAGTCCGGGGGGGCTGGACTATGGCTACACCTTC	CASSPGGLDYGYTF
TRBV24-1	.	TRBJ1-2	TRBD1	15	TGTGCCACCAGTGACCACAGGGGGCATCGCTATGGCTACACCTTC	CATSDHRGHRYGYTF
TRBV5-6	.	TRBJ2-1	TRBD2	13	TGTGCCAGCAGCTTCAGCGGGAGTGATGAGCAGTTCTTC	CASSFSGSDEQFF
TRBV15	.	TRBJ2-5	TRBD2	13	TGTGCCACGAGACCTAGCGGGGGCGAGACCCAGTACTTC	CATRPSGGETQYF
TRBV19	.	TRBJ2-1	TRBD2	16	TGTGCCAGTAGTAGACTAGCGGGAGCGGGGTACAATGAGCAGTTCTTC	CASSRLAGAGYNEQFF
TRBV5-1	.	TRBJ2-2	TRBD2	19	TGCGCCAGCAGCTCTCTGACTAGCGGGAGGGCCTGGGACACCGGGGAGCTGTTTTTT	CASSSLTSGRAWDTGELFF
TRBV11-2	.	TRBJ2-7	TRBD2	14	TGTGCCAGCAGCTTCGGCGGGAGCCCCTACGAGCAGTACTTC	CASSFGGSPYEQYF
TRBV7-9	.	TRBJ2-3	.	16	TGTGCCAGCAGCTACTCCCCGACAGTACCCACAGATACGCAGTATTTT	CASSYSPTVPTDTQYF
TRBV13	.	TRBJ1-1	.	13	TGTGCCAGCAGCCCCTCTTCCAACACTGAAGCTTTCTTT	CASSPSSNTEAFF
TRBV10-3	.	TRBJ2-3	TRBD2	19	TGTGCCATCAGTGAGTCGGTTTTGGCGGGAGGGCGAAGCACAGATACGCAGTATTTT	CAISESVLAGGRSTDTQYF
TRBV7-2	.	TRBJ1-3	TRBD1	17	TGTGCCAGCAGCTTGACCGGTACCGGGACAGGGGGCAACACCATATATTTT	CASSLTGTGTGGNTIYF
TRBV7-9	.	TRBJ2-6	.	15	TGTGCCAGCAGCTTATCAGTCTCTGGGGCCAACGTCCTGACTTTC	CASSLSVSGANVLTF
TRBV12-3/TRBV12-4	.	TRBJ2-2	TRBD2	13	TGTGCCAGCAGTCTGGGGGGGACCGGGGAGCTGTTTTTT	CASSLGGTGELFF
TRBV10-2	.	TRBJ2-3	TRBD2	14	TGCGCCAGCAGGGGGGGACTACTCACAGATACGCAGTATTTT	CASRGGLLTDTQYF
TRBV4-3	.	TRBJ1-1	TRBD1	15	TGCGCCAGCAGTCGCCTGACAGGGGAGAGGGCTGAAGCTTTCTTT	CASSRLTGERAEAFF
TRBV27	few	TRBJ2-7	.	13	TGTGCCAGCCAAAGGGGGGGCTCCTACGAGCAGTACTTC	CASQRGGSYEQYF
TRBV27	.	TRBJ2-4	.	15	TGTGCCAGCAGTACTTCAGGGATAGCCAAAAACATTCAGTACTTC	CASSTSGIAKNIQYF
TRBV5-4	.	TRBJ2-4	TRBD2	15	TGTGCCAGCAGCTCCGCGCTAGCGGGGGTAAACATTCAGTACTTC	CASSSALAGVNIQYF
TRBV19	.	TRBJ2-1	TRBD1	15	TGTGCCAGTAGTGAAAGACAGGGGGCAAACAATGAGCAGTTCTTC	CASSERQGANNEQFF
TRBV6-6	.	TRBJ1-3	.	16	TGTGCCAGCAGTTACGAGGGCGTAAGCTCTGGAAACACCATATATTTT	CASSYEGVSSGNTIYF